The text below deals with one TCR beta chain. Primers for the PCR totalled 60 Vbeta and 13 Jbeta. Data came from immunoSEQ multiplex PCR; TCRdb stores just in-frame clones and leaves some out. The table lists some 150,000 clones, 65% to 80% of them singletons, with 1.5% to 2% in the top ten. This entry belongs to a study of cytomegalovirus exposure and HLA in healthy donors. CDR1 is SGHVS, CDR2 FNYEAQ, per germline. The CDR3 consists of 16 residues. Germline trimming cut 5 bases from V and 2 bases from J; bases unmatched to any gene: 8. This receptor was identified in a woman between 40 and 55 years old in good health and CMV-seronegative. V usage is TRBV7-6 and J usage is TRBJ1-5; 8 bases are shared with TRBD1. The sequenced sample consisted of PBMCs. The CDR3 reads CASSERQGLGNQPQHF. CDR3 bases: TGTGCCAGCAGCGAACGACAGGGGTTGGGCAATCAGCCCCAGCATTTT.